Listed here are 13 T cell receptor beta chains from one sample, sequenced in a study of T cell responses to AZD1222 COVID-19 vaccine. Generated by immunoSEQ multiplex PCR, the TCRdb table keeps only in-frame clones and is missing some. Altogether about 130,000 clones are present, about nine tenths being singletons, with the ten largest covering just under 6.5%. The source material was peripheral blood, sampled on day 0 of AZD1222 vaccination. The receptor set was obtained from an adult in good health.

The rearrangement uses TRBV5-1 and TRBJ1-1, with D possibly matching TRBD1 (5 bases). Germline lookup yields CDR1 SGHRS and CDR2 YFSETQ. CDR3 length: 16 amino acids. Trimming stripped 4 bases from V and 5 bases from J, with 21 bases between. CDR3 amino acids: CASSPSLGEGVTEAFF. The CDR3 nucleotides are TGCGCCAGCAGCCCTAGCCTTGGGGAAGGGGTGACTGAAGCTTTCTTT.

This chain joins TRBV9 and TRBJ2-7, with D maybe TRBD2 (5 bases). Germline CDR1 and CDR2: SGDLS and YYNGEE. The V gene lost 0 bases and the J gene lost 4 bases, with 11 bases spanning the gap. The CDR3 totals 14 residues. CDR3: CASSVGGSVYEQYF. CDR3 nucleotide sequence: TGTGCCAGCAGCGTAGGAGGGTCGGTGTACGAGCAGTACTTC.

CDR3 sequence: CASSQGGGGTEAFF. The CDR3 nucleotides read TGTGCCAGCAGCCAAGGGGGGGGAGGCACTGAAGCTTTCTTT. The chain joins TRBV3-1 (or the pseudogene TRBV3-2) to TRBJ1-1; possibly TRBD1 for D (5 bases). Germline lookup yields CDR1 LGHDT and CDR2 YNNKEL (reference sequence). Trimming took 1 base from V and 4 from J, leaving 10 bases between them. The CDR3 runs 14 residues.

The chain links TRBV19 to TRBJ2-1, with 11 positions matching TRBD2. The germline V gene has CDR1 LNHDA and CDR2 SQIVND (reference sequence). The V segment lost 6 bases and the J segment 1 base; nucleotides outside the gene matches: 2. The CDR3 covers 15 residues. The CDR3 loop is CASRPSGGSYNEQFF. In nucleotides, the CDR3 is TGTGCCAGTAGACCTAGCGGGGGGTCCTACAATGAGCAGTTCTTC.

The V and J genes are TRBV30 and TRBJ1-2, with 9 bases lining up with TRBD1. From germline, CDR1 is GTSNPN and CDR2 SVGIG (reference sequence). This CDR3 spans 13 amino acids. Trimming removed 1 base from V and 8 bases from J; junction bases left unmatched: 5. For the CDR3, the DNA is TGTGCCTGGAGTGCAGGGACAGGGTTCGGCTACACCTTC. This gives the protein CAWSAGTGFGYTF.

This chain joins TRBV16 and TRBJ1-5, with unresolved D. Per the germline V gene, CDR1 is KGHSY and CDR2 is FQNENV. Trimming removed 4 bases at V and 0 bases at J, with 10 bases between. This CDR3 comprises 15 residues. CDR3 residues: CASSPLAASNQPQHF. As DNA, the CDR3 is TGTGCCAGCAGCCCCCTGGCTGCTAGCAATCAGCCCCAGCATTTT.

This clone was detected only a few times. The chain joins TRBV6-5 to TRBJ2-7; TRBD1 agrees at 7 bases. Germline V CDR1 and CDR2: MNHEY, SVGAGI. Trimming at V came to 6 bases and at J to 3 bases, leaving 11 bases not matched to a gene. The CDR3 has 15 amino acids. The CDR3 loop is CASRKSLSGGYEQYF. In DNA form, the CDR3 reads TGTGCCAGCAGGAAGTCACTATCAGGGGGCTACGAGCAGTACTTC.

The CDR3 reads CASSLQTNYGYTF. In nucleotides, the CDR3 is TGTGCCAGCAGCTTACAAACTAACTATGGCTACACCTTC. J is TRBJ1-2 and V is TRBV7-2, with D unresolved. Germline CDR1 and CDR2: SGHTA and FQGNSA. The CDR3 covers 13 residues. Trimming shortened V by 2 bases and J by 0 bases, and 4 bases separated the two germline ends.

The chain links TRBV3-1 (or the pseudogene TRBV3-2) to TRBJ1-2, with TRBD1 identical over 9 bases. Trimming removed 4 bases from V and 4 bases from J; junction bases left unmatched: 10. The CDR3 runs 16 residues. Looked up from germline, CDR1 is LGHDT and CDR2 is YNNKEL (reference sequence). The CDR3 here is CASSRGTGSRGYGYTF. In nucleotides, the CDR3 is TGTGCCAGCAGCCGCGGGACAGGGAGCAGGGGCTATGGCTACACCTTC.

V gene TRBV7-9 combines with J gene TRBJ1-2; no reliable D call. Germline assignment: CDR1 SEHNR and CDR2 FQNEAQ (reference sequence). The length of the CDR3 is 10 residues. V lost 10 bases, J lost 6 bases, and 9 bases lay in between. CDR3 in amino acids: CATGVDGYTF. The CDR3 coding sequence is TGTGCCACCGGAGTAGATGGCTACACCTTC.

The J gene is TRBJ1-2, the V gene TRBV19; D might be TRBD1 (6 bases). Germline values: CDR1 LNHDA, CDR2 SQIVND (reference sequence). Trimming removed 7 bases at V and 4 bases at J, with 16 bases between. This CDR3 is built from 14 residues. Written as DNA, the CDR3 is TGTGCCAGTACTCCCGGACAGTATCCCTATGGCTACACCTTC. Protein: CASTPGQYPYGYTF.

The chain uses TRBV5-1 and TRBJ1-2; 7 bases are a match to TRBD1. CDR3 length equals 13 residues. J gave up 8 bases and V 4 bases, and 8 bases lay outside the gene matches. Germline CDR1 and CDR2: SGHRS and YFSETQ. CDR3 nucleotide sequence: TGCGCCAGCAGCCTAACCACAGGGGACGGCTACACCTTC. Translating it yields CASSLTTGDGYTF.

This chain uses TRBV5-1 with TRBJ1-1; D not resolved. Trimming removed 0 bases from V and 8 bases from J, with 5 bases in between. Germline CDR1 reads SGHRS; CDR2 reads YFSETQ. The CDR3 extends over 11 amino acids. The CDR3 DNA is TGCGCCAGCAGCTTGGGCCCGGAAGCTTTCTTT. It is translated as CASSLGPEAFF.